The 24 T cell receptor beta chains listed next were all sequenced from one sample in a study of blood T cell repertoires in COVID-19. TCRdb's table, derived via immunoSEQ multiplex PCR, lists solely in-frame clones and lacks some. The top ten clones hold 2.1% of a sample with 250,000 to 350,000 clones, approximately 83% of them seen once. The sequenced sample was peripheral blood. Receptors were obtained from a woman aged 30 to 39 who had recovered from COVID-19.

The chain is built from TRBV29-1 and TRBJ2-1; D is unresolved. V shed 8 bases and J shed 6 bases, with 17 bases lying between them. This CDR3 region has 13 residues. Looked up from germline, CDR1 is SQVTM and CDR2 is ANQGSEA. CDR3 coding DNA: TGCAGCTATGGTGGTACCTCGGGCAATGAGCAGTTCTTC. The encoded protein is CSYGGTSGNEQFF.

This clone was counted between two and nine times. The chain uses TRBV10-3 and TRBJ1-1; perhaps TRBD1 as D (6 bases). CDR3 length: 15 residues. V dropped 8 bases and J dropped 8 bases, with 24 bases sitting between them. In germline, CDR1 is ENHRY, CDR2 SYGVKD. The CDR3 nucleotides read TGTGCCATCCGCAATTCGTTAGTTGGGGGCGCCGAAGCTTTCTTT. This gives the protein CAIRNSLVGGAEAFF.

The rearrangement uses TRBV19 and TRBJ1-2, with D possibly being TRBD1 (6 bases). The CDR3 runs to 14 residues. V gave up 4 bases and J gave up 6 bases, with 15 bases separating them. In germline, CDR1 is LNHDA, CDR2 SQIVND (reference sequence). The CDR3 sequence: CASSTRQVSHGYTF. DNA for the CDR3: TGTGCCAGTAGTACCCGACAGGTTTCGCATGGCTACACCTTC.

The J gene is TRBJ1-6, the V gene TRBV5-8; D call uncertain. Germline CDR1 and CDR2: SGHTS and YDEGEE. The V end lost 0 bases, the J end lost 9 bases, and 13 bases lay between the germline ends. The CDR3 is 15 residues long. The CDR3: CASSLDRPGGSPLHF. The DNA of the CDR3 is TGTGCCAGCAGCTTGGACAGACCTGGAGGTTCACCCCTCCACTTT.

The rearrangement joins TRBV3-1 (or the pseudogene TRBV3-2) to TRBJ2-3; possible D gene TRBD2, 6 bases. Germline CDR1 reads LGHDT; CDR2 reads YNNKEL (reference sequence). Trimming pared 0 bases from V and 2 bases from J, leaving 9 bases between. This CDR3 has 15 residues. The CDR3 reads CASSQDSGDTDTQYF. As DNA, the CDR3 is TGTGCCAGCAGCCAAGATTCGGGGGACACAGATACGCAGTATTTT.

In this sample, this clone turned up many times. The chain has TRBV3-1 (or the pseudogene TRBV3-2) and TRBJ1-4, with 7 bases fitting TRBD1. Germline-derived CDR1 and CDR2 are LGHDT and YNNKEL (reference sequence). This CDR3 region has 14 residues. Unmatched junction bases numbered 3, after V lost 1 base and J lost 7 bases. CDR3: CASSQVDRAEKLFF. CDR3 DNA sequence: TGTGCCAGCAGCCAAGTAGACAGGGCTGAAAAACTGTTTTTT.

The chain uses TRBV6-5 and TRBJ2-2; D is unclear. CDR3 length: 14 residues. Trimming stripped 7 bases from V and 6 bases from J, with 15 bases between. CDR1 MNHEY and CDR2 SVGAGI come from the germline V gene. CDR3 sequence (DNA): TGTGCCAGCATTCGCGATAGATCGGCCGGGGAGCTGTTTTTT. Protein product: CASIRDRSAGELFF.

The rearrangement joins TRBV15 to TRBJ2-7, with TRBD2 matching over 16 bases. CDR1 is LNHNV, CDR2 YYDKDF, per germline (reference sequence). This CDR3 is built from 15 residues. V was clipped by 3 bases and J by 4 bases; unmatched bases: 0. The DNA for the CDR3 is TGTGCCACCAGCAGGGGACTAGCGGGGGGGTACGAGCAGTACTTC. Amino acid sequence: CATSRGLAGGYEQYF.

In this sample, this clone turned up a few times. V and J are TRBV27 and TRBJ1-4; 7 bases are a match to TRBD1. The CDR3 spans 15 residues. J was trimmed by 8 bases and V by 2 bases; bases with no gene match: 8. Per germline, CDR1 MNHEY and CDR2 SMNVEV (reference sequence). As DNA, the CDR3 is TGTGCCAGCAGTTTACGGGCAGGGGGAAGGGAAAAACTGTTTTTT. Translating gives CASSLRAGGREKLFF.

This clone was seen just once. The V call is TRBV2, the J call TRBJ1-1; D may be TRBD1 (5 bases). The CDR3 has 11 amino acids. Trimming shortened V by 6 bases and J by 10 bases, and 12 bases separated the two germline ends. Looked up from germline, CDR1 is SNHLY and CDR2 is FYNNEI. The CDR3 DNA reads TGTGCCAGCAGGAAAGACAGTGGAGCTTTCTTT. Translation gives CASRKDSGAFF.

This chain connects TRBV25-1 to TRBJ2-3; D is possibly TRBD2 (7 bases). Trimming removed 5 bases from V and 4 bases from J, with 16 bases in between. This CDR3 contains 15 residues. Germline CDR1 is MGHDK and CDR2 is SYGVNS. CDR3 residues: CASSLGGGWADTQYF. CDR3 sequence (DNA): TGTGCCAGCAGTCTAGGGGGGGGTTGGGCAGATACGCAGTATTTT.

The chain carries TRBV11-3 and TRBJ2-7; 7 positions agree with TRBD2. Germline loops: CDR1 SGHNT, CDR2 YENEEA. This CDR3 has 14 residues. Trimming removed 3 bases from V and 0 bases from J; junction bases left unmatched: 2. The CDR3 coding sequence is TGTGCCAGCAGCTTGGGCGGGAGCTCCTACGAGCAGTACTTC. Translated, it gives CASSLGGSSYEQYF.

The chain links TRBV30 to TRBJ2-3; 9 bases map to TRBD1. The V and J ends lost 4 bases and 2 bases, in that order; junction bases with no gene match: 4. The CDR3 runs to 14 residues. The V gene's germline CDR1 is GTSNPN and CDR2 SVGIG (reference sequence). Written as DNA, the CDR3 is TGTGCCTGGAAGGGACAGGGAAACACAGATACGCAGTATTTT. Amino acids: CAWKGQGNTDTQYF.

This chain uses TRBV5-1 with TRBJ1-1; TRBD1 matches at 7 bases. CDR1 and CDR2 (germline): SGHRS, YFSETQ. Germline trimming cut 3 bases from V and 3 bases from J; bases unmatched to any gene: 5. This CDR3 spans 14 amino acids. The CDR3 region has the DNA TGCGCCAGCAGCTCCCGGGACAGCTACACTGAAGCTTTCTTT. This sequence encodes CASSSRDSYTEAFF.

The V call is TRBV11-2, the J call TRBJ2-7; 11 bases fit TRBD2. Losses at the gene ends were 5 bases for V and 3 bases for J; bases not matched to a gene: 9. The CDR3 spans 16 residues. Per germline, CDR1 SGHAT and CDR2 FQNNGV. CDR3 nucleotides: TGTGCCAGCAGCCCCCAACTAGCGGGGGTAAGCTACGAGCAGTACTTC. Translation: CASSPQLAGVSYEQYF.

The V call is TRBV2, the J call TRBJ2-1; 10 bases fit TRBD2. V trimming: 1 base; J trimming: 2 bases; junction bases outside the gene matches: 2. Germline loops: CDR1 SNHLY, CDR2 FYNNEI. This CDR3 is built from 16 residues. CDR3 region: CASSEGTSGAYNEQFF. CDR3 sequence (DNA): TGTGCCAGCAGTGAAGGCACTAGCGGGGCCTACAATGAGCAGTTCTTC.

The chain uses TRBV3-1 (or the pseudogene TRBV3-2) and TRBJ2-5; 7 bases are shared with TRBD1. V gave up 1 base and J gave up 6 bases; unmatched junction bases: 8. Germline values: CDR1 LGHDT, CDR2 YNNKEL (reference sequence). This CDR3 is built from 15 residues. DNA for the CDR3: TGTGCCAGCAGCCAAGCTTTGACAGGGCTAAAGACCCAGTACTTC. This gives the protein CASSQALTGLKTQYF.

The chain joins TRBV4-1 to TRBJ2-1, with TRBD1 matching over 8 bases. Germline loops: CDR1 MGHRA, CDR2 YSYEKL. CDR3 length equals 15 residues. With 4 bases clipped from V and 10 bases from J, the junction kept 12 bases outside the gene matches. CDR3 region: CASSPGPGTGLEQFF. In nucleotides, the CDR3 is TGCGCCAGCAGCCCTGGTCCCGGGACAGGATTAGAGCAGTTCTTC.

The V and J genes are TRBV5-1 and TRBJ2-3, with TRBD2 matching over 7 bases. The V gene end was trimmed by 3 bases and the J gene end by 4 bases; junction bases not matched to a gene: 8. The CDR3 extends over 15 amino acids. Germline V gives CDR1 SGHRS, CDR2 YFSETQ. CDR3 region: CASSSVRGGADTQYF. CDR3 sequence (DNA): TGCGCCAGCAGCTCCGTCCGGGGAGGGGCAGATACGCAGTATTTT.

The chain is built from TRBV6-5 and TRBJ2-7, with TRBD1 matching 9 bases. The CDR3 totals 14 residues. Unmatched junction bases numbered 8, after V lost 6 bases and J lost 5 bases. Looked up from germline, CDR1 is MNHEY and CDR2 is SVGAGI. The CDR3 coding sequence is TGTGCCAGCAGCTCCTCCGGGACAGGGAACGAGCAGTACTTC. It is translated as CASSSSGTGNEQYF.

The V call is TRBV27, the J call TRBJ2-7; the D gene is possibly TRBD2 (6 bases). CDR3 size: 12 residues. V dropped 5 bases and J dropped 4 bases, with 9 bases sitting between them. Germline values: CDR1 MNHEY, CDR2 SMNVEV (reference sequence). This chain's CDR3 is CASSPGGYEQYF. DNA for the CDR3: TGTGCCAGCAGTCCCGGGGGATACGAGCAGTACTTC.

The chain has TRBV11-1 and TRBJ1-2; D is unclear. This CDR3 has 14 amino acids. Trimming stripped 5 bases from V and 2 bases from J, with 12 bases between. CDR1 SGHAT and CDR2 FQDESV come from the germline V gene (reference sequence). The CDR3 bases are TGTGCCAGCAGCGCCCGGACGGGGAACTATGGCTACACCTTC. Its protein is CASSARTGNYGYTF.

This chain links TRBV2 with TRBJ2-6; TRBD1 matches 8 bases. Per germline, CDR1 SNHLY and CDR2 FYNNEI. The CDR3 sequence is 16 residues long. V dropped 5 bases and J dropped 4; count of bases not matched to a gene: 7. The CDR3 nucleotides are TGTGCCAGCAGTCCTAGGACAGGGTCAGGGGCCAACGTCCTGACTTTC. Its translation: CASSPRTGSGANVLTF. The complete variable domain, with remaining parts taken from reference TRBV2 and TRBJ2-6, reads EPEVTQTPSHQVTQMGQEVILRCVPISNHLYFYWYRQILGQKVEFLVSFYNNEISEKSEIFDDQFSVERPDGSNFTLKIRSTKLEDSAMYFCASSPRTGSGANVLTFGAGSRLTVL.

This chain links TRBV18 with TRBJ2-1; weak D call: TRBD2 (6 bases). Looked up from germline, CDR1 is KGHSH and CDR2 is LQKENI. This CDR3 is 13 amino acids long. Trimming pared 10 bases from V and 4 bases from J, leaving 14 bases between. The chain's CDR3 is CATAGTGYNEQFF. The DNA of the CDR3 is TGTGCCACCGCCGGGACTGGTTACAATGAGCAGTTCTTC. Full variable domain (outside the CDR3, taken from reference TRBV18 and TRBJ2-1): NAGVMQNPRHLVRRRGQEARLRCSPMKGHSHVYWYRQLPEEGLKFMVYLQKENIIDESGMPKERFSAEFPKEGPSILRIQQVVRGDSAAYFCATAGTGYNEQFFGPGTRLTVL.